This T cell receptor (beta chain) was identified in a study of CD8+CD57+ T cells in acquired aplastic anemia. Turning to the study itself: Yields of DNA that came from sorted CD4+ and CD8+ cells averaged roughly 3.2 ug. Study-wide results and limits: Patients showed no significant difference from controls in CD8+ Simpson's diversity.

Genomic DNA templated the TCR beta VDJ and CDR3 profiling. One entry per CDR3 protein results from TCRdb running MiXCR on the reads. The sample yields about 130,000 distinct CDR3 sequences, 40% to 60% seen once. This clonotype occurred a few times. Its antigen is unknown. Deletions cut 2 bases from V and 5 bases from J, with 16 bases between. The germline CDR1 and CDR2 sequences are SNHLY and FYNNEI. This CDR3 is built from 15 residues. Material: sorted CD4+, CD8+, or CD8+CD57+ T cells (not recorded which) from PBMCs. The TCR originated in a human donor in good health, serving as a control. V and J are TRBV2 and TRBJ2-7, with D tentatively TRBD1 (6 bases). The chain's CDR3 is CASSESTWGRDEQYF. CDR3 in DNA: TGTGCCAGCAGTGAATCTACGTGGGGGCGCGACGAGCAGTACTTC.